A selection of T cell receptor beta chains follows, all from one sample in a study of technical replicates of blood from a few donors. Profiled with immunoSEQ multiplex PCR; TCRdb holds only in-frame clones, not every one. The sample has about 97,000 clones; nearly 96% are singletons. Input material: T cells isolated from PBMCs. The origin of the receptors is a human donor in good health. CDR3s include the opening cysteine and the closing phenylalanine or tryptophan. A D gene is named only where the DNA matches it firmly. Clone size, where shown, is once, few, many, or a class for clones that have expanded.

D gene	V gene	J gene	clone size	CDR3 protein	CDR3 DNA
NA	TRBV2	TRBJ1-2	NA	CASTDHVGYGYTF	TGTGCCAGTACAGACCATGTTGGCTATGGCTACACCTTC
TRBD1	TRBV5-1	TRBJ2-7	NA	CASSLAKHRGPYEQYF	TGCGCCAGCAGCTTGGCCAAACACAGGGGGCCCTACGAGCAGTACTTC
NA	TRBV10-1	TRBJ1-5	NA	CASSREINQPQHF	TGCGCCAGCAGCCGGGAGATCAATCAGCCCCAGCATTTT
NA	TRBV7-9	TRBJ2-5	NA	CASSLHGVETQYF	TGTGCCAGCAGCTTGCACGGGGTGGAGACCCAGTACTTC
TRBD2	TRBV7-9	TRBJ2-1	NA	CASSPTSGSYNEQFF	TGTGCCAGCAGCCCGACTAGCGGCTCCTACAATGAGCAGTTCTTC
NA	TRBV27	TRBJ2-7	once	CASSLVRSTGSTYEQYF	TGTGCCAGCAGTCTCGTTAGAAGCACCGGGTCCACCTACGAGCAGTACTTC
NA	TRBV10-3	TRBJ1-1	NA	CAISLRAGNTEAFF	TGTGCCATCAGTCTCAGGGCCGGGAACACTGAAGCTTTCTTT
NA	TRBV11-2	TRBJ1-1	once	CASSAPGTSGAFF	TGTGCCAGCAGCGCCCCCGGAACTTCAGGAGCTTTCTTT
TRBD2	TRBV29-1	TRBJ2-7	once	CSVFSGEVYEQYF	TGCAGCGTATTTAGCGGGGAGGTCTACGAGCAGTACTTC
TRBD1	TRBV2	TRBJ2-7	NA	CASSGLIPGQGRHEQYF	TGTGCCAGCAGTGGTCTCATCCCGGGACAGGGGCGCCACGAGCAGTACTTC
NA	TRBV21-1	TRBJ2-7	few	CASSKSQGGYEQYF	TGTGCCAGCAGCAAGTCTCAGGGGGGCTACGAGCAGTACTTC
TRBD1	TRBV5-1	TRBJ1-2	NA	CASSQWTGEGYNYGYTF	TGCGCCAGCAGCCAGTGGACAGGGGAGGGCTATAACTATGGCTACACCTTC
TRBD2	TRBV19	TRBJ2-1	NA	CASRKGLAGVGGSYNEQFF	TGTGCCAGTAGAAAGGGACTAGCGGGAGTTGGGGGCTCCTACAATGAGCAGTTCTTC
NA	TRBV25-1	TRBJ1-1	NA	CASSDPTGGDTEAFF	TGTGCCAGCAGTGACCCTACTGGTGGTGACACTGAAGCTTTCTTT
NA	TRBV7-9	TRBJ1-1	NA	CASSATTTNTEAFF	TGTGCCAGCAGCGCAACGACAACGAACACTGAAGCTTTCTTT
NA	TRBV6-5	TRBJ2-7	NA	CASSPGQSSYEQYF	TGTGCCAGCAGCCCCGGACAGAGCTCCTACGAGCAGTACTTC
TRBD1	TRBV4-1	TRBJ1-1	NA	CASSQETGGTPSEAFF	TGCGCCAGCAGCCAGGAGACAGGGGGCACCCCCTCTGAAGCTTTCTTT
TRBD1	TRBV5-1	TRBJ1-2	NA	CASSWDSYYGYTF	TGCGCCAGCAGCTGGGACAGCTACTATGGCTACACCTTC
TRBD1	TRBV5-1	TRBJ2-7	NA	CASSFGTGRREQYF	TGCGCCAGCAGCTTCGGGACAGGGCGGCGCGAGCAGTACTTC
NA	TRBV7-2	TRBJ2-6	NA	CASSPARGRAAGANVLTF	TGTGCCAGCAGCCCCGCCCGGGGTAGGGCGGCCGGGGCCAACGTCCTGACTTTC
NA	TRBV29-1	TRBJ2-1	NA	CSVNRDGATRKDNEQFF	TGCAGCGTGAACAGGGACGGGGCCACCCGGAAGGACAATGAGCAGTTCTTC
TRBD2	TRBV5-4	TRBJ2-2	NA	CASSLGPAGGNTGELFF	TGTGCCAGCAGCTTGGGGCCAGCGGGGGGGAACACCGGGGAGCTGTTTTTT